This TCR beta chain comes out of a study of T cell responses to AZD1222 COVID-19 vaccine. Sequencing used immunoSEQ multiplex PCR; TCRdb keeps in-frame clones, though not all of them. The sample holds 90,000 to 150,000 clones, about 90% seen once. The CDR3 has 14 amino acids. Trimming removed 2 bases from V and 5 bases from J, with 13 bases in between. The V gene's germline CDR1 is SEHNR and CDR2 FQNEAQ (reference sequence). V is TRBV7-9 and J is TRBJ2-7; TRBD1 or TRBD2 may be the D gene (6 bases each). Sequencing used peripheral blood, obtained 28 days after the second AZD1222 dose. The TCR originated in an adult who received the AZD1222 COVID-19 vaccine. CDR3 sequence reads: CASSLRGGGHEQYF. The CDR3 DNA sequence: TGTGCCAGCAGCTTAAGAGGGGGAGGACACGAGCAGTACTTC. The whole variable domain, remainder taken from reference TRBV7-9 and TRBJ2-7, is DTGVSQNPRHKITKRGQNVTFRCDPISEHNRLYWYRQTLGQGPEFLTYFQNEAQLEKSRLLSDRFSAERPKGSFSTLEIQRTEQGDSAMYLCASSLRGGGHEQYFGPGTRLTVT.